This is a list of T cell receptor beta chains from one sample in a study of blood T cell repertoires in COVID-19. Generated by immunoSEQ multiplex PCR, the TCRdb table keeps only in-frame clones and is missing some. The profile shows about 180,000 clones, about 90% of them singletons. Material for sequencing was PBMCs or T cells enriched from blood (not recorded which). The receptors come from a woman aged 18-30 years who had recovered from COVID-19. Each CDR3 is given with its conserved first and last residue. Fields, in order: D gene, V gene, J gene, clone size, CDR3 protein, CDR3 DNA. A D gene is named only where the DNA matches it firmly. Size is stated for part of the rows, as once, few or many counts, or as a class when the clone is expanded.

.	TRBV7-2	TRBJ1-6	.	CASSPQWGARSPLHF	TGTGCCAGCAGCCCCCAGTGGGGCGCCAGGTCACCCCTCCACTTT
.	TRBV5-5	TRBJ2-7	once	CASSLWGQEQYF	TGTGCCAGCAGCTTGTGGGGGCAGGAGCAGTACTTC
.	TRBV5-4	TRBJ1-1	.	CASSLEQVNTEAFF	TGTGCCAGCAGCTTGGAACAGGTCAACACTGAAGCTTTCTTT
TRBD1	TRBV9	TRBJ1-4	.	CASSAGHPGGNYEKLFF	TGTGCCAGCAGCGCCGGCCACCCAGGGGGCAATTATGAAAAACTGTTTTTT
.	TRBV11-2	TRBJ2-7	once	CASSLDRGADEQYF	TGTGCCAGCAGCTTAGATCGGGGGGCGGACGAGCAGTACTTC
.	TRBV28	TRBJ1-2	few	CASSLPLRTNYGYTF	TGTGCCAGCAGTTTGCCCTTGAGAACTAACTATGGCTACACCTTC
.	TRBV9	TRBJ1-4	once	CASSVAVGGTNEKLFF	TGTGCCAGCAGCGTAGCTGTGGGGGGAACTAATGAAAAACTGTTTTTT
.	TRBV29-1	TRBJ1-2	.	CSVEKDGRGYTF	TGCAGCGTTGAAAAGGACGGGAGAGGCTACACCTTC
TRBD2	TRBV15	TRBJ2-1	.	CATSRETGLADNEQFF	TGTGCCACCAGCAGAGAAACAGGACTAGCGGACAATGAGCAGTTCTTC
.	TRBV24-1	TRBJ1-2	.	CATSDGLDHTF	TGTGCCACCAGTGACGGACTAGACCACACCTTC
.	TRBV21-1	TRBJ2-3	.	CASSNLLWAIRTDTQYF	TGTGCCAGCAGCAACCTCCTTTGGGCAATCCGCACAGATACGCAGTATTTT
.	TRBV24-1	TRBJ1-2	.	CATSDLNSNYGYTF	TGTGCCACCAGTGATTTAAACAGCAACTATGGCTACACCTTC
TRBD1	TRBV30	TRBJ1-4	.	CAWAGQGFYEKLFF	TGTGCCTGGGCCGGACAGGGGTTCTATGAAAAACTGTTTTTT
TRBD1	TRBV27	TRBJ1-6	many	CASSSWDRGDSPLHF	TGTGCCAGCAGCTCCTGGGACAGGGGCGATTCACCCCTCCACTTT
TRBD2	TRBV7-2	TRBJ2-7	.	CASSLDSGRGQYF	TGTGCCAGCAGCTTAGATTCGGGGAGGGGGCAGTACTTC
TRBD2	TRBV5-1	TRBJ2-3	.	CASSTISWTSSWTDTQYF	TGCGCCAGCAGCACGATATCCTGGACTAGCTCGTGGACAGATACGCAGTATTTT
.	TRBV18	TRBJ2-1	.	CASSPNRVVDNEQFF	TGTGCCAGCTCACCAAACAGGGTTGTGGACAATGAGCAGTTCTTC
TRBD1	TRBV28	TRBJ1-6	.	CASSFVGTGQSPLHF	TGTGCCAGCAGTTTTGTAGGGACAGGGCAATCACCCCTCCACTTT
TRBD1	TRBV29-1	TRBJ2-2	.	CSVEYTGTGNTGELFF	TGCAGCGTGGAATATACCGGGACAGGGAACACCGGGGAGCTGTTTTTT
.	TRBV27	TRBJ2-7	.	CASSLGGSGEQYF	TGTGCCAGCAGTTTAGGAGGGTCGGGGGAGCAGTACTTC
TRBD2	TRBV6-5	TRBJ2-7	.	CASRLAGGSYEQYF	TGTGCCAGCAGACTAGCGGGAGGCTCCTACGAGCAGTACTTC
.	TRBV30	TRBJ2-7	.	CAWSLVPGSYEQYF	TGTGCCTGGTCCCTAGTTCCTGGGTCCTACGAGCAGTACTTC
.	TRBV24-1	TRBJ1-5	.	CATSDRTEKDQPQHF	TGTGCCACCAGTGATCGTACAGAGAAAGATCAGCCCCAGCATTTT
.	TRBV2	TRBJ1-2	many	CASRTMEITGSPTYGYTF	TGTGCCAGCAGAACCATGGAGATAACAGGGAGTCCGACCTATGGCTACACCTTC
TRBD1	TRBV3-1/TRBV3-2	TRBJ2-1	.	CASSQSDRGYNEQFF	TGTGCCAGCAGCCAATCGGACAGGGGCTACAATGAGCAGTTCTTC
.	TRBV9	TRBJ2-2	.	CASSERGMRELFF	TGTGCCAGCAGCGAACGTGGCATGCGGGAGCTGTTTTTT
.	TRBV21-1	TRBJ1-6	.	CASSKWRQGTSYNSPLHF	TGTGCCAGCAGCAAATGGAGACAGGGGACGTCCTATAATTCACCCCTCCACTTT
.	TRBV4-3	TRBJ2-1	.	CASSQSLIADSYNEQFF	TGCGCCAGCAGCCAGAGCTTGATAGCTGACTCCTACAATGAGCAGTTCTTC
.	TRBV6-2/TRBV6-3	TRBJ1-2	once	CASSYAVESARGYGYTF	TGTGCCAGCAGTTACGCCGTCGAATCGGCGCGAGGCTATGGCTACACCTTC
.	TRBV11-2	TRBJ1-1	.	CASSRLPGEGTEAFF	TGTGCCAGCAGCCGCCTCCCGGGGGAGGGCACTGAAGCTTTCTTT
.	TRBV5-1	TRBJ2-1	.	CASSLRTVVTIRRCNEQFF	TGCGCCAGCAGCTTGAGGACAGTCGTAACGATCAGACGCTGCAATGAGCAGTTCTTC
TRBD1	TRBV5-1	TRBJ1-4	.	CASSPDRAEKLFF	TGCGCCAGCAGCCCGGACAGGGCCGAAAAACTGTTTTTT
.	TRBV4-1	TRBJ2-7	.	CASSQDWISREQYF	TGCGCCAGCAGCCAAGACTGGATCTCGCGGGAGCAGTACTTC
.	TRBV5-4	TRBJ2-2	.	CASSFLSLGTGELFF	TGTGCCAGCAGCTTCCTTAGTCTCGGCACCGGGGAGCTGTTTTTT
TRBD1	TRBV7-6	TRBJ2-7	.	CASSFGTDSTYEQYF	TGTGCCAGCAGCTTCGGGACAGACTCCACCTACGAGCAGTACTTC
.	TRBV7-9	TRBJ2-5	.	CASSLLSGQETQYF	TGTGCCAGCAGCTTATTGTCAGGTCAAGAGACCCAGTACTTC
.	TRBV12-3/TRBV12-4	TRBJ1-2	few	CASSLWGGYGYTF	TGTGCCAGCAGTTTATGGGGGGGTTATGGCTACACCTTC
.	TRBV9	TRBJ2-1	.	CASSEHALSYNEQFF	TGTGCCAGCAGCGAACACGCTCTCTCCTACAATGAGCAGTTCTTC
.	TRBV4-1	TRBJ2-5	few	CASSQEGSGSSETQYF	TGCGCCAGCAGCCAAGAAGGGAGTGGTAGCTCTGAGACCCAGTACTTC
.	TRBV5-8	TRBJ1-1	.	CASSLGGISEAFF	TGTGCCAGCAGCTTGGGCGGGATCTCTGAAGCTTTCTTT
TRBD1	TRBV6-5	TRBJ1-2	.	CASSYIGTGYGYTF	TGTGCCAGCAGTTACATCGGGACAGGGTATGGCTACACCTTC
.	TRBV6-2/TRBV6-3	TRBJ1-2	.	CASSQTVGYTF	TGTGCCAGCAGTCAGACAGTGGGCTACACCTTC
.	TRBV5-1	TRBJ1-5	.	CASSVSTGSDQPQHF	TGCGCCAGCAGTGTTTCTACGGGGTCAGACCAGCCCCAGCATTTT
.	TRBV7-2	TRBJ1-1	.	CASSLQWNTEAFF	TGTGCCAGCAGCTTGCAGTGGAACACTGAAGCTTTCTTT
.	TRBV6-5	TRBJ2-7	.	CASSPTGTSYEQYF	TGTGCCAGCAGCCCGACCGGGACTTCCTACGAGCAGTACTTC
TRBD1	TRBV5-4	TRBJ2-7	.	CASRQSTGASYEQYF	TGTGCCAGCAGACAATCGACAGGGGCCTCCTACGAGCAGTACTTC
TRBD1	TRBV28	TRBJ2-7	.	CASSGTGILTEQYF	TGTGCCAGCAGCGGGACAGGGATCCTCACCGAGCAGTACTTC
.	TRBV10-3	TRBJ2-1	.	CAIRSDYITSNEQFF	TGTGCCATCAGATCGGACTACATCACAAGCAATGAGCAGTTCTTC